These 21 T cell receptor beta chains were sequenced from one sample in a study of T cell responses to AZD1222 COVID-19 vaccine. The data were produced by immunoSEQ multiplex PCR, yet TCRdb's version contains in-frame clones alone and is incomplete. The table shows some 130,000 clones, with about 90% occurring only once. The sequences come from peripheral blood, collected 28 days after the second AZD1222 dose. These receptors were obtained from an adult who received the AZD1222 COVID-19 vaccine.

The chain links TRBV10-3 to TRBJ1-2, with D unresolved. The V gene lost 10 bases and the J gene lost 4 bases, with 10 bases spanning the gap. This CDR3 region has 11 residues. The V gene's germline CDR1 is ENHRY and CDR2 SYGVKD. Here the CDR3 reads CATEEGYGYTF. The CDR3 DNA sequence: TGTGCCACCGAGGAGGGCTATGGCTACACCTTC.

J is TRBJ1-4 and V is TRBV5-1; a weak D match, TRBD1 (5 bases). Trimming shortened V by 5 bases and J by 8 bases, and 13 bases separated the two germline ends. This CDR3 comprises 13 residues. CDR1 SGHRS and CDR2 YFSETQ come from the germline V gene. The CDR3 DNA is TGCGCCAGCAGGGCGGGACGTTTCGAAAAACTGTTTTTT. Translating it yields CASRAGRFEKLFF.

This clone has just a few counts. The chain is built from TRBV27 and TRBJ2-7; D may be TRBD1 or TRBD2 (5 bases each). With 3 bases removed from V and 6 bases from J, the gap between germline ends came to 21 bases. The germline V gene has CDR1 MNHEY and CDR2 SMNVEV (reference sequence). This CDR3 has 16 residues. CDR3 nucleotide sequence: TGTGCCAGCAGTTTTGTAGGGTCGCGGTCTGGGGGCGAGCAGTACTTC. Its translation: CASSFVGSRSGGEQYF.

V and J are TRBV28 and TRBJ1-3; D gene uncertain. CDR3 length: 14 amino acids. Per the germline V gene, CDR1 is MDHEN and CDR2 is SYDVKM. Trimming removed 3 bases at V and 0 bases at J, with 6 bases between. This CDR3 reads CASSLTGSGNTIYF. For the CDR3, the DNA is TGTGCCAGCAGTTTGACCGGCTCTGGAAACACCATATATTTT.

This rearrangement joins TRBV30 to TRBJ2-1; the D is unclear. Germline V lookup: CDR1 GTSNPN, CDR2 SVGIG (reference sequence). The CDR3 totals 16 residues. Trimming pared 2 bases from V and 5 bases from J, leaving 19 bases between. Written as DNA, the CDR3 is TGTGCCTGGAGTTTTAAAAGTACTCCTAGAGACAATGAGCAGTTCTTC. It is translated as CAWSFKSTPRDNEQFF.

The chain has TRBV2 and TRBJ2-1; no clear D. CDR3 length: 13 amino acids. Trimming removed 6 bases from V and 4 bases from J, with 10 bases in between. CDR1 is SNHLY, CDR2 FYNNEI, per germline. The CDR3 loop reads CASRPDKYNEQFF. CDR3 DNA sequence: TGTGCCAGCAGGCCAGACAAGTACAATGAGCAGTTCTTC.

The rearrangement uses TRBV5-1 and TRBJ1-5; D is uncertain. Germline lookup yields CDR1 SGHRS and CDR2 YFSETQ. The CDR3 is 13 residues long. Trimming shortened V by 4 bases and J by 3 bases, and 8 bases separated the two germline ends. The CDR3 DNA reads as TGCGCCAGCAGCGCGGGCCCCAATCAGCCCCAGCATTTT. Translated, it gives CASSAGPNQPQHF.

The chain carries TRBV10-3 and TRBJ1-5; no firm D call. V was pared by 2 bases and J by 0 bases, with 8 bases between. The CDR3 length is 15 residues. Germline assignment: CDR1 ENHRY and CDR2 SYGVKD. Here the CDR3 DNA reads TGTGCCATCAGTGAGGGTGCGCATAGCAATCAGCCCCAGCATTTT. Translation: CAISEGAHSNQPQHF.

The chain is built from TRBV4-3 and TRBJ2-2; D unclear. Trimming stripped 3 bases from V and 2 bases from J, with 13 bases between. The germline gives CDR1 LGHNA, CDR2 YSLEER. This CDR3 contains 16 residues. DNA of the CDR3: TGCGCCAGCAGCCACTTTGGCATCGACAACACCGGGGAGCTGTTTTTT. The encoded protein is CASSHFGIDNTGELFF.

This chain joins TRBV28 and TRBJ1-2; the D gene is possibly TRBD1 (6 bases). CDR3 size: 13 residues. V was trimmed by 10 bases and J by 5 bases, leaving 17 bases between them. Germline V gene lookup returns CDR1 MDHEN and CDR2 SYDVKM. The CDR3, as DNA: TGTGCCACCCAGGGGACCCCGACATATGGCTACACCTTC. Translated, it gives CATQGTPTYGYTF.

The J gene is TRBJ1-1, the V gene TRBV7-9; 7 bases fit TRBD1. The CDR3 is made up of 11 amino acids. Germline CDR1 is SEHNR and CDR2 is FQNEAQ (reference sequence). Germline trimming cut 11 bases from V and 3 bases from J; bases unmatched to any gene: 3. CDR3 DNA: TGTGCCTCGGGACAGTACACTGAAGCTTTCTTT. As protein: CASGQYTEAFF.

This clone was seen once. This chain connects TRBV6-5 to TRBJ2-7, with 7 nucleotides matching TRBD2. The CDR3 extends over 15 amino acids. V was clipped by 5 bases and J by 3 bases; unmatched bases: 10. CDR1 is MNHEY and CDR2 is SVGAGI in the germline V gene. CDR3 in DNA: TGTGCCAGCAGTCCCTGGGGGGAGGGAAACTACGAGCAGTACTTC. This codes for CASSPWGEGNYEQYF.

The chain links TRBV5-5 to TRBJ2-1; 13 bases fit TRBD2. Trimming took 4 bases from V and 7 from J; bases not matched to a gene: 11. Germline V gene sequence: CDR1 SGHKS, CDR2 YYEKEE (reference sequence). CDR3 length: 17 amino acids. CDR3 nucleotides: TGTGCCAGCAGCACTTGGACTAGCGGGAGTGGTAGAAATGAGCAGTTCTTC. Its translation is CASSTWTSGSGRNEQFF.

This clone was found once. The rearrangement joins TRBV10-2 to TRBJ2-7; TRBD1 might be the D (6 bases). The CDR3 contains 12 residues. V lost 6 bases and J 2 bases, leaving 8 bases between the germline ends. The germline V gene encodes CDR1 WSHSY and CDR2 SAAADI. Here the CDR3 DNA reads TGCGCCAGCAGGGACAGACCCTACGAGCAGTACTTC. It codes for CASRDRPYEQYF.

The chain employs TRBV3-1 (or the pseudogene TRBV3-2) and TRBJ1-6; 7 bases are a match to TRBD1. V lost 2 bases, J lost 6 bases, and 4 bases stayed unmatched. CDR3 length: 15 amino acids. Per the germline V gene, CDR1 is LGHDT and CDR2 is YNNKEL (reference sequence). The CDR3 nucleotides read TGTGCCAGCAGCCAACCGGGACAGCTTAATTCACCCCTCCACTTT. Protein: CASSQPGQLNSPLHF.

This clone was seen only once. The CDR3 nucleotides read TGTGCCAGCAGCCCACGCGGTGGGGAGACCCAGTACTTC. It codes for CASSPRGGETQYF. V usage is TRBV7-2 and J usage is TRBJ2-5; D is undetermined. This CDR3 region has 13 residues. V was shortened by 5 bases and J by 5 bases, with 12 bases between the two germline ends. Germline values: CDR1 SGHTA, CDR2 FQGNSA.

The chain uses TRBV6-1 and TRBJ1-5; the D gene is possibly TRBD1 (5 bases). V lost 2 bases and J 7 bases, leaving 15 bases between the germline ends. Germline V gene sequence: CDR1 MNHNS, CDR2 SASEGT. The CDR3 is made up of 15 amino acids. CDR3 residues: CASSELIGGSQPQHF. The CDR3, as DNA: TGTGCCAGCAGTGAATTAATTGGGGGGAGCCAGCCCCAGCATTTT.

In its sample, this clone was seen once. The CDR3 sequence is CASSEFGSGTYNEQFF. CDR3 coding DNA: TGTGCCAGCAGTGAATTTGGCAGCGGGACCTACAATGAGCAGTTCTTC. The V call is TRBV6-1, the J call TRBJ2-1; 7 positions agree with TRBD2. The CDR3 totals 16 residues. CDR1 and CDR2 (germline): MNHNS, SASEGT. With 2 bases clipped from V and 2 bases from J, the junction kept 6 bases outside the gene matches.

The chain couples TRBV28 to TRBJ2-1, with 9 bases identical to TRBD2. The CDR3 spans 16 residues. V lost 4 bases to trimming and J lost 2 bases; unmatched junction nucleotides: 6. Germline-derived CDR1 and CDR2 are MDHEN and SYDVKM. For the CDR3, the DNA is TGTGCCAGCAGTTCACAAGTAGCGGGAGCCTACAATGAGCAGTTCTTC. Its protein is CASSSQVAGAYNEQFF.

The V and J genes are TRBV13 and TRBJ2-1; D is undetermined. The CDR3 loop spans 14 amino acids. Germline CDR1 reads PRHDT; CDR2 reads FYEKMQ (reference sequence). V was pared by 7 bases and J by 7 bases, with 17 bases between. The CDR3 DNA reads as TGTGCCAGCAAACGAGCCCTATCTCGAAATGAGCAGTTCTTC. Translated: CASKRALSRNEQFF.

The rearrangement uses TRBV7-2 and TRBJ2-1, with TRBD2 matching 9 bases. CDR3 length: 17 residues. CDR1 and CDR2 (germline): SGHTA, FQGNSA. The ends lost 5 bases at V and 3 bases at J; junction bases unmatched: 11. The CDR3 nucleotides read TGTGCCAGCAGCACCGTATCGACTAGCGGCCTCTACAATGAGCAGTTCTTC. Amino acids: CASSTVSTSGLYNEQFF.